This T cell receptor beta chain emerged from a study of graft-versus-host responses after intestinal transplantation. Across the whole study: Recipients across the board were started on anti-thymocyte globulin induction, then kept on tacrolimus and steroids for two to four years.

Germline V gene data show CDR1 as SGHDN and CDR2 as FVKESK. CDR3 length: 13 amino acids. J gave up 8 bases and V 9 bases, and 10 bases lay outside the gene matches. With respect to this clone: Its specificity is unknown.

Study outcomes and limitations: In patients with graft-donor T cell macrochimerism, allograft graft-versus-host to host-versus-graft clonal ratios were high. Recipient marrow harbored GvH clones, some of which surfaced first in ileum or blood. The study associated peak circulating GvH clone levels with early post-transplant HvG declines.

TCRdb's copy holds only in-frame clones and misses some; the assay was immunoSEQ multiplex PCR. The sample has some 120,000 clones; about 92% are singletons. The rearrangement joins TRBV14 to TRBJ2-1; the match to TRBD1 covers 7 bases. The clonotype was recovered from a human donor who received an intestinal transplant. Sequencing used unstimulated CD4+ T cells sorted from spleen or lymph node cells, obtained before intestinal transplant. CDR3 amino acids: CARETGAVYEQFF. CDR3 nucleotides: TGTGCCAGAGAAACAGGGGCCGTGTATGAGCAGTTCTTC.